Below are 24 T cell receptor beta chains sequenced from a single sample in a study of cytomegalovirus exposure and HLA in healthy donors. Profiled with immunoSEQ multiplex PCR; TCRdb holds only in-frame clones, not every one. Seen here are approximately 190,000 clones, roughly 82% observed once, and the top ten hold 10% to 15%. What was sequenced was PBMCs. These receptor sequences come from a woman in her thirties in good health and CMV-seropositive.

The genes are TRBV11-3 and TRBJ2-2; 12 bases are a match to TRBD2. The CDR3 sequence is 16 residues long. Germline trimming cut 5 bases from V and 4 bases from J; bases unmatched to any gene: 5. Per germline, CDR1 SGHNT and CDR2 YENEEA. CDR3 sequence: CASSQTSGSRTGELFF. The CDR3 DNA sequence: TGTGCCAGCAGCCAGACTAGCGGGAGTCGCACCGGGGAGCTGTTTTTT.

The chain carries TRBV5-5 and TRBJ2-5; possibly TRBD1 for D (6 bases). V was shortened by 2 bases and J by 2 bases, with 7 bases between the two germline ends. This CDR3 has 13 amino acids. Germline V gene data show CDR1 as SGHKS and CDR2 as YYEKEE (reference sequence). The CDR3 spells CASSFQGQETQYF. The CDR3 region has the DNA TGTGCCAGCAGCTTCCAGGGGCAAGAGACCCAGTACTTC. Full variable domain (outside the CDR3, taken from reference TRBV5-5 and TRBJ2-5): DAGVTQSPTHLIKTRGQQVTLRCSPISGHKSVSWYQQVLGQGPQFIFQYYEKEERGRGNFPDRFSARQFPNYSSELNVNALLLGDSALYLCASSFQGQETQYFGPGTRLLVL.

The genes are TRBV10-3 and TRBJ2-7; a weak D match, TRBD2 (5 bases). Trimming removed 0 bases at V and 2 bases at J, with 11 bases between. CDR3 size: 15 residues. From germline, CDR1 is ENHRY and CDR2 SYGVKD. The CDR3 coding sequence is TGTGCCATCAGTGAGTCGGGCGGACTGACCTACGAGCAGTACTTC. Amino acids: CAISESGGLTYEQYF.

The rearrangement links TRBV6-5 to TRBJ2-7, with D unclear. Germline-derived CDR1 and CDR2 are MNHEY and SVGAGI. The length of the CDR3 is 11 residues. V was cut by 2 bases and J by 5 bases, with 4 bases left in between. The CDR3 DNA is TGTGCCAGCAGTTACCAAAACGAGCAGTACTTC. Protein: CASSYQNEQYF.

The CDR3 reads CASSLTSLSGYTF. The CDR3 nucleotides are TGTGCCAGCAGCTTAACTTCCTTGTCCGGCTACACCTTC. V is TRBV7-2 and J is TRBJ1-2; D not resolved. There are 13 residues in the CDR3. V dropped 2 bases and J dropped 8 bases, with 12 bases sitting between them. Germline values: CDR1 SGHTA, CDR2 FQGNSA. Combining the CDR3 with reference TRBV7-2 and TRBJ1-2 gives the whole variable domain GAGVSQSPSNKVTEKGKDVELRCDPISGHTALYWYRQSLGQGLEFLIYFQGNSAPDKSGLPSDRFSAERTGGSVSTLTIQRTQQEDSAVYLCASSLTSLSGYTFGSGTRLTVV.

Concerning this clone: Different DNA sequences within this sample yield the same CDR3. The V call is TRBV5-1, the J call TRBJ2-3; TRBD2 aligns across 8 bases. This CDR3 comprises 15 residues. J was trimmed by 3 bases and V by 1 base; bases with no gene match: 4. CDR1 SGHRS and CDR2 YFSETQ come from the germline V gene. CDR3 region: CASSLTGGLTDTQYF. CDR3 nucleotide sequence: TGCGCCAGCAGCTTGACGGGAGGGCTGACAGATACGCAGTATTTT.

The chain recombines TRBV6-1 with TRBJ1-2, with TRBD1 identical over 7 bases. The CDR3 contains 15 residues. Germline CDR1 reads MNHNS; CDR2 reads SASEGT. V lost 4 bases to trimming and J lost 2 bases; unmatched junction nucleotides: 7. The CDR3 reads CASSALTGKNYGYTF. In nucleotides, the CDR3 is TGTGCCAGCAGTGCCTTGACAGGGAAGAACTATGGCTACACCTTC.

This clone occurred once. As DNA, the CDR3 is TGCAGCGCCCTAGCGGCGAGCACAGATACGCAGTATTTT. Encoded protein: CSALAASTDTQYF. This rearrangement joins TRBV29-1 to TRBJ2-3; 7 nucleotides match TRBD2. The V and J ends lost 7 bases and 0 bases, in that order; junction bases with no gene match: 4. The CDR3 has 13 residues. Germline V gives CDR1 SQVTM, CDR2 ANQGSEA.

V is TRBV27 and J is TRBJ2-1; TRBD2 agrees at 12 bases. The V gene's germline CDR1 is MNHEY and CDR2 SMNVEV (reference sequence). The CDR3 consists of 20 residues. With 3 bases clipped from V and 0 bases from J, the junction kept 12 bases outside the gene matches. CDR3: CASSLKLAGGTTSSYNEQFF. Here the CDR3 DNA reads TGTGCCAGCAGTTTGAAACTAGCGGGAGGTACTACTAGCTCCTACAATGAGCAGTTCTTC.

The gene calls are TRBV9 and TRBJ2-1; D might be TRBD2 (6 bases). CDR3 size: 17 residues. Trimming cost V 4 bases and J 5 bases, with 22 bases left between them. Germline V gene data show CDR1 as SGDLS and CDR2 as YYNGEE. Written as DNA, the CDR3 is TGTGCCAGCAGCCTGGGGCACTCCAGCGGGTATGACAATGAGCAGTTCTTC. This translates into CASSLGHSSGYDNEQFF.

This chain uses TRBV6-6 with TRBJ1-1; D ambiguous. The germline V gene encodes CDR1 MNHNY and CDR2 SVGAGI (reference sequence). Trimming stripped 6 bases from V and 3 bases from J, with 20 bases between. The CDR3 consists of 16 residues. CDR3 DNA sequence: TGTGCCAGCAGCCCCGGGCGGGGAGGGTCGCACACTGAAGCTTTCTTT. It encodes CASSPGRGGSHTEAFF.

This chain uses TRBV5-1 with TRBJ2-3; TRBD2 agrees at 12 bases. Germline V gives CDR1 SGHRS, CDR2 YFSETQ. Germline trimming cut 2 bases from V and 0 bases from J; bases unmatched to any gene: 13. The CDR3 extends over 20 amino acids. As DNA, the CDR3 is TGCGCCAGCAGCTTAGGACTAGCGGGACATGTTGATGCTAGCACAGATACGCAGTATTTT. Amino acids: CASSLGLAGHVDASTDTQYF.

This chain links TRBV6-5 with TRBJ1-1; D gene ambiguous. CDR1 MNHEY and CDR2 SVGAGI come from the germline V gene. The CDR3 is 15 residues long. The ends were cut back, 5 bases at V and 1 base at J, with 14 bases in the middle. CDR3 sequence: CASSQPMGSNTEAFF. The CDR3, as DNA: TGTGCCAGCAGTCAACCCATGGGCTCGAACACTGAAGCTTTCTTT.

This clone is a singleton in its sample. As DNA, the CDR3 is TGTGCCAGCAGCGTGAGCTCGGGCAGGCCCAGGGGGCGCGCCACCGGGGAGCTGTTTTTT. This gives the protein CASSVSSGRPRGRATGELFF. The chain carries TRBV9 and TRBJ2-2; 8 bases fit TRBD1. CDR1 SGDLS and CDR2 YYNGEE come from the germline V gene. V was clipped by 2 bases and J by 4 bases; unmatched bases: 19. The CDR3 is 20 residues long.

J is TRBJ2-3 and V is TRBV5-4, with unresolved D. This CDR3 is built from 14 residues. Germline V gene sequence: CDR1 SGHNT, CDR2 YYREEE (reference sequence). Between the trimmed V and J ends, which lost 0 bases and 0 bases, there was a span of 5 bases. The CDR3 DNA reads TGTGCCAGCAGCTTGGTGGAGAGCACAGATACGCAGTATTTT. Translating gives CASSLVESTDTQYF. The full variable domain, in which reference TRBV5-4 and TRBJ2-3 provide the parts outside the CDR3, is ETGVTQSPTHLIKTRGQQVTLRCSSQSGHNTVSWYQQALGQGPQFIFQYYREEENGRGNFPPRFSGLQFPNYSSELNVNALELDDSALYLCASSLVESTDTQYFGPGTRLTVL.

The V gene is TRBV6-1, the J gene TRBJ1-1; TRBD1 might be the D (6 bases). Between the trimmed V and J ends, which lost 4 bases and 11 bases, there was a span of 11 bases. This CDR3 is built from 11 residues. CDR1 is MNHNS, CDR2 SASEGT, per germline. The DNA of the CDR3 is TGTGCCAGCAGTGTAGGGACACAGGCTTTCTTT. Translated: CASSVGTQAFF.

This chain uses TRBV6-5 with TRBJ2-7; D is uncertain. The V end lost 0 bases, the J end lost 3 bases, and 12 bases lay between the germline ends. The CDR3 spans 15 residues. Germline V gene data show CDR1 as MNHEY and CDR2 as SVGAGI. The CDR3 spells CASSYSRPPGYEQYF. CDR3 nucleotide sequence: TGTGCCAGCAGTTACTCGCGTCCCCCTGGCTACGAGCAGTACTTC.

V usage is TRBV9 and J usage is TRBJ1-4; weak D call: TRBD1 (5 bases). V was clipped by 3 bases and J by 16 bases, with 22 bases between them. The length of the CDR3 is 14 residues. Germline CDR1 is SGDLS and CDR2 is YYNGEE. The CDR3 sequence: CASSANPNGGDRFF. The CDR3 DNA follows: TGTGCCAGCAGCGCAAACCCGAACGGGGGGGATCGGTTTTTT. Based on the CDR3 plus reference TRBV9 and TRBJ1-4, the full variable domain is DSGVTQTPKHLITATGQRVTLRCSPRSGDLSVYWYQQSLDQGLQFLIQYYNGEERAKGNILERFSAQQFPDLHSELNLSSLELGDSALYFCASSANPNGGDRFFGSGTQLSVL.

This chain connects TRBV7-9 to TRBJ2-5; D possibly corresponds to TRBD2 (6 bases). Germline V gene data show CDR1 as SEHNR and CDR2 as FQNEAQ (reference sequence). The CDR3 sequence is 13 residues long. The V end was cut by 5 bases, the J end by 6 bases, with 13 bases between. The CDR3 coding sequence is TGTGCCAGCAGCCCTACGGGGGTGAAGACCCAGTACTTC. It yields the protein CASSPTGVKTQYF.

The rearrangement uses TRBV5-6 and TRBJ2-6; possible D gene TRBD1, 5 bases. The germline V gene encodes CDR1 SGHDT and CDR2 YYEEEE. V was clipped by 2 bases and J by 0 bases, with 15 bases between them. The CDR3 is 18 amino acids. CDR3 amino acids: CASSFGATDFSGANVLTF. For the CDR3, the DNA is TGTGCCAGCAGCTTTGGGGCTACGGATTTCTCTGGGGCCAACGTCCTGACTTTC.

In nucleotides, the CDR3 is TGTGCCAGCAGCTCACCCCTAGCGGAAGCCTCCTACGAGCAGTACTTC. Translating it yields CASSSPLAEASYEQYF. The chain recombines TRBV7-9 with TRBJ2-7, with 7 positions matching TRBD2. From germline, CDR1 is SEHNR and CDR2 FQNEAQ (reference sequence). The CDR3 covers 16 residues. V was pared by 4 bases and J by 0 bases, with 9 bases of the junction left unmatched. Drawing the rest from reference TRBV7-9 and TRBJ2-7, the complete variable domain is DTGVSQNPRHKITKRGQNVTFRCDPISEHNRLYWYRQTLGQGPEFLTYFQNEAQLEKSRLLSDRFSAERPKGSFSTLEIQRTEQGDSAMYLCASSSPLAEASYEQYFGPGTRLTVT.

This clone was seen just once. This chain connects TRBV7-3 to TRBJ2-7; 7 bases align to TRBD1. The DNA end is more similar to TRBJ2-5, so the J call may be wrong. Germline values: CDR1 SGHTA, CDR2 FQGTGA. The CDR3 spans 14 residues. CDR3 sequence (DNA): TGTGCCAGCAGCTTGACAGGGTCCCAAGAGACCCAGTACTTC. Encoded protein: CASSLTGSQETQYF.

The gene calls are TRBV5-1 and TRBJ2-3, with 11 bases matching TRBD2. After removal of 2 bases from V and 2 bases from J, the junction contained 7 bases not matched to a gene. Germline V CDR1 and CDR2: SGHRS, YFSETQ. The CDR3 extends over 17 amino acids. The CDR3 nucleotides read TGCGCCAGCAGCTTCACGGGACTAGCGGACCACACAGATACGCAGTATTTT. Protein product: CASSFTGLADHTDTQYF.

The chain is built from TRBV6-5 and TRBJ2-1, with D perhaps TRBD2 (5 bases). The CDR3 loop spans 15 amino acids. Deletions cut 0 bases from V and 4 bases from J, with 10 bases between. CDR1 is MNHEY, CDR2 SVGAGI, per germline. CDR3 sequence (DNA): TGTGCCAGCAGTTACTCCCCGACTACATACAATGAGCAGTTCTTC. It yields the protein CASSYSPTTYNEQFF.